The next 27 T cell receptor beta chains were all read from a single sample in a study of shared clonotypes between healthy human individuals. This table comes from immunoSEQ multiplex PCR, and its TCRdb copy is limited to in-frame clones, with some not included. The data show approximately 470,000 clones, around 73% seen once. The sample comprised PBMCs. Receptors were obtained from a woman between 35 and 50 years old in good health. Some clones in this sample may be carry-over from other donors' samples.

The chain recombines TRBV5-8 with TRBJ1-5; D might be TRBD1 (5 bases). Germline V CDR1 and CDR2: SGHTS, YDEGEE. The CDR3 extends over 13 amino acids. V gave up 0 bases and J gave up 4 bases, with 5 bases separating them. The CDR3 DNA reads TGTGCCAGCAGCTTGGGACAGAATCAGCCCCAGCATTTT. Amino acid sequence: CASSLGQNQPQHF. Using reference TRBV5-8 and TRBJ1-5 for the parts outside the CDR3, the full variable domain is EAGVTQSPTHLIKTRGQQATLRCSPISGHTSVYWYQQALGLGLQFLLWYDEGEERNRGNFPPRFSGRQFPNYSSELNVNALELEDSALYLCASSLGQNQPQHFGDGTRLSIL.

This chain links TRBV27 with TRBJ2-7, with 10 bases aligning to TRBD1. Per germline, CDR1 MNHEY and CDR2 SMNVEV (reference sequence). CDR3 length equals 16 residues. After removal of 6 bases from V and 3 bases from J, the junction contained 11 bases not matched to a gene. CDR3 bases: TGTGCCAGCAGCCATCGACAGGGGGCCCCGCGCTACGAGCAGTACTTC. It translates to CASSHRQGAPRYEQYF.

V and J are TRBV7-3 and TRBJ1-3, with D possibly matching TRBD1 (6 bases). CDR3 length: 13 amino acids. V lost 5 bases and J lost 4, with 9 bases in between. The germline CDR1 and CDR2 sequences are SGHTA and FQGTGA. The CDR3, as DNA: TGTGCCAGCAGCCCCGGACAGGGAAACACCATATATTTT. Protein sequence: CASSPGQGNTIYF.

V usage is TRBV10-1 and J usage is TRBJ2-5; 9 nucleotides match TRBD1. V trimming: 1 base; J trimming: 4 bases; junction bases outside the gene matches: 13. There are 18 residues in the CDR3. CDR1 is WNHNN and CDR2 is SYGVQD in the germline V gene (reference sequence). Here the CDR3 reads CASSEFGPGTGPRETQYF. CDR3 DNA: TGCGCCAGCAGTGAGTTTGGGCCCGGGACAGGGCCCAGAGAGACCCAGTACTTC.

In this sample, this clone turned up a few times. This rearrangement joins TRBV2 to TRBJ1-1, with TRBD1 as a possible D gene (5 bases). In germline, CDR1 is SNHLY, CDR2 FYNNEI. V dropped 10 bases and J dropped 3 bases, with 18 bases sitting between them. CDR3 size: 14 residues. The CDR3 DNA reads as TGTGCCACCTGGTTAGGGGTTGTCTACACTGAAGCTTTCTTT. Translated: CATWLGVVYTEAFF.

The genes are TRBV9 and TRBJ1-1, with D tentatively TRBD1 (5 bases). This CDR3 spans 17 amino acids. Germline V gene data show CDR1 as SGDLS and CDR2 as YYNGEE. Trimming cost V 4 bases and J 1 base, with 20 bases left between them. CDR3 in DNA: TGTGCCAGCAGCCCTCGAGGTGGGTGGGGGACGAACACTGAAGCTTTCTTT. Residues: CASSPRGGWGTNTEAFF.

This clone was seen a handful of times. The V call is TRBV15, the J call TRBJ1-3; D uncertain. The germline V and J ends were trimmed by 2 bases and 4 bases, with 9 bases remaining between them. The CDR3 contains 14 residues. Germline V CDR1 and CDR2: LNHNV, YYDKDF (reference sequence). CDR3 sequence: CATSRSATGNTIYF. CDR3 DNA: TGTGCCACCAGCAGATCCGCAACCGGAAACACCATATATTTT.

This chain uses TRBV28 with TRBJ2-1, with a tentative D call TRBD2 (5 bases). Germline V gives CDR1 MDHEN, CDR2 SYDVKM. V lost 4 bases to trimming and J lost 10 bases, with 11 bases between them. This CDR3 is 12 amino acids long. The CDR3 region is CASSYGKGEQFF. The CDR3 nucleotides are TGTGCCAGCAGTTACGGGAAAGGGGAGCAGTTCTTC.

This chain joins TRBV19 and TRBJ1-3, with D hard to call. The germline V and J ends were trimmed by 7 bases and 3 bases, with 16 bases remaining between them. This CDR3 has 15 residues. Germline V gene lookup returns CDR1 LNHDA and CDR2 SQIVND (reference sequence). Here the CDR3 reads CASTLEGSRGNTIYF. Here the CDR3 DNA reads TGTGCCAGTACTTTGGAGGGTTCTCGTGGAAACACCATATATTTT.

DNA of the CDR3: TGTGCCAGCAGACAGGACAGAGCTGATACGCAGTATTTT. It encodes CASRQDRADTQYF. The genes are TRBV28 and TRBJ2-3, with D maybe TRBD1 (6 bases). This CDR3 has 13 residues. CDR1 is MDHEN, CDR2 SYDVKM, per germline. Trimming removed 6 bases at V and 6 bases at J, with 13 bases between.

The rearrangement uses TRBV27 and TRBJ2-1, with D uncertain. V lost 6 bases and J lost 6, with 15 bases in between. Germline lookup yields CDR1 MNHEY and CDR2 SMNVEV (reference sequence). The CDR3 runs 14 residues. The CDR3 region is CASSLEGLFNEQFF. The CDR3 nucleotides read TGTGCCAGCAGCCTAGAAGGCTTATTCAATGAGCAGTTCTTC.

V and J are TRBV28 and TRBJ2-7; 12 nucleotides line up with TRBD1. V shed 1 base and J 6 bases; nucleotides not matched to a gene: 7. The germline gives CDR1 MDHEN, CDR2 SYDVKM. The CDR3 extends over 16 amino acids. CDR3 DNA: TGTGCCAGCAGTTTATTTCGGGGACAGGGGGCTGGCGAGCAGTACTTC. Translating it yields CASSLFRGQGAGEQYF.

This clone is a singleton in its sample. The V and J genes are TRBV6-1 and TRBJ2-1; no clear D gene. CDR1 is MNHNS, CDR2 SASEGT, per germline. The CDR3 extends over 13 amino acids. With 6 bases removed from V and 6 bases from J, the gap between germline ends came to 12 bases. The CDR3 spells CASRLDPGNEQFF. CDR3 coding DNA: TGTGCCAGCAGACTGGACCCGGGCAATGAGCAGTTCTTC.

A remark on this clone: The junction does not match germline at one end; this may be a read error. The chain links TRBV7-2 to TRBJ1-3; no clear D. There are 16 residues in the CDR3. In germline, CDR1 is SGHTA, CDR2 FQGNSA. The CDR3 is CASSPPGRAGGNTVYF. CDR3 nucleotide sequence: TGTGCCAGCAGCCCACCCGGACGCGCTGGTGGAAACACCGTATATTTT.

Comments on this clone: A much larger clone differs by one base, so this may be a read error. The CDR3 nucleotides are TGTGCCTGGAGTGGGACCAGTGGGCGGGAGGCCCCCTACAATGAGCAGTTCTTC. Translated: CAWSGTSGREAPYNEQFF. The V gene is TRBV30, the J gene TRBJ2-1, with 8 bases identical to TRBD2. V lost 1 base to trimming and J lost 2 bases; unmatched junction nucleotides: 13. Germline-derived CDR1 and CDR2 are GTSNPN and SVGIG (reference sequence). The CDR3 is 18 residues long.

The sample holds a few counts of this clone. Other DNA sequences of this sample code for an identical CDR3. The V call is TRBV5-6, the J call TRBJ2-2, with 8 bases lining up with TRBD2. The length of the CDR3 is 17 residues. Germline V lookup: CDR1 SGHDT, CDR2 YYEEEE. After removal of 0 bases from V and 4 bases from J, the junction contained 8 bases not matched to a gene. CDR3 loop: CASSLGSGTRGTGELFF. DNA of the CDR3: TGTGCCAGCAGCTTGGGCTCCGGGACTAGGGGCACCGGGGAGCTGTTTTTT.

The V and J genes are TRBV6-5 and TRBJ1-1; D possibly corresponds to TRBD1 (5 bases). Germline CDR1 is MNHEY and CDR2 is SVGAGI. Trimming left V 5 bases short and J 4 bases short, with 14 bases between. This CDR3 has 14 residues. Here the CDR3 DNA reads TGTGCCAGCAGTACCGGGGCCGGCGGCACTGAAGCTTTCTTT. Translating it yields CASSTGAGGTEAFF.

For this clone: Germline is not matched at one junction end, which may reflect a read error. The chain is built from TRBV30 and TRBJ1-2; D remains ambiguous. CDR1 and CDR2 (germline): GTSNPN, SVGIG (reference sequence). This CDR3 contains 13 residues. This CDR3 reads CAWSVLTNYGYAF. In DNA, the CDR3 is TGTGCCTGGAGTGTATTAACAAACTATGGCTACGCCTTC.

The chain employs TRBV29-1 and TRBJ1-1, with D unclear. There are 11 residues in the CDR3. V was pared by 7 bases and J by 3 bases, with 9 bases between. Germline V gives CDR1 SQVTM, CDR2 ANQGSEA. The DNA for the CDR3 is TGCAGCGCGAAAAGGGACACTGAAGCTTTCTTT. It specifies CSAKRDTEAFF.

V usage is TRBV28 and J usage is TRBJ1-2, with TRBD1 identical over 7 bases. Germline V gene lookup returns CDR1 MDHEN and CDR2 SYDVKM. Losses at the gene ends were 8 bases for V and 4 bases for J; bases not matched to a gene: 10. The CDR3 consists of 14 residues. For the CDR3, the DNA is TGTGCCAGCCGGGGACAGCAGATTATCTATGGCTACACCTTC. It specifies CASRGQQIIYGYTF.

Many counts were recorded for this clone. The chain is built from TRBV7-2 and TRBJ1-2; weak D call: TRBD1 (5 bases). The CDR3 has 15 residues. Germline-derived CDR1 and CDR2 are SGHTA and FQGNSA. Trimming cost V 5 bases and J 4 bases, with 17 bases left between them. The CDR3 sequence: CASSPRPGSSYGYTF. In DNA, the CDR3 is TGTGCCAGCAGCCCCCGCCCAGGGTCTAGCTATGGCTACACCTTC.

DNA of the CDR3: TGCGCCAGCAGCTTGGAGGGGCGGACAGCTTATAATTCACCCCTCCACTTT. Its protein product is CASSLEGRTAYNSPLHF. This chain links TRBV5-1 with TRBJ1-6; a weak D match, TRBD1 (6 bases). The CDR3 totals 17 residues. Germline V lookup: CDR1 SGHRS, CDR2 YFSETQ. V lost 0 bases and J lost 4, with 14 bases in between.

The V gene is TRBV28, the J gene TRBJ2-7; the match to TRBD2 covers 7 bases. V was clipped by 6 bases and J by 5 bases; unmatched bases: 7. Germline CDR1 and CDR2: MDHEN and SYDVKM. This CDR3 spans 13 amino acids. The CDR3 nucleotides are TGTGCCAGCAGAACCCCCCTAGCGGACGAGCAGTACTTC. This gives the protein CASRTPLADEQYF.

Only one count was recorded for this clone. The rearrangement links TRBV15 to TRBJ2-3; D not certain. Trimming took off 1 base at V and 7 bases at J, with 12 bases between the two ends. CDR1 and CDR2 from the germline V gene are LNHNV and YYDKDF (reference sequence). This CDR3 has 14 residues. The CDR3 is CATSRGRRGYTQYF. In DNA form, the CDR3 reads TGTGCCACCAGCAGAGGCCGGCGAGGATATACGCAGTATTTT.

This clone was observed a few times. The genes are TRBV7-3 and TRBJ1-2; D is uncertain. The ends were cut back, 5 bases at V and 8 bases at J, with 21 bases in the middle. Germline CDR1 and CDR2: SGHTA and FQGTGA. The CDR3 runs 15 residues. The CDR3 spells CASSTTSPWIGGYTF. CDR3 DNA: TGTGCCAGCAGCACGACTTCCCCGTGGATAGGCGGCTACACCTTC.

This chain connects TRBV4-2 to TRBJ2-4; 9 nucleotides match TRBD2. CDR1 is LGHNA and CDR2 is YNFKEQ in the germline V gene. The CDR3 sequence is 19 residues long. V was pared by 1 base and J by 2 bases, with 12 bases of the junction left unmatched. CDR3 loop: CASSQAGTSRRLPKNIQYF. DNA of the CDR3: TGTGCCAGCAGCCAAGCTGGGACTAGCAGGAGACTCCCCAAAAACATTCAGTACTTC.

This chain connects TRBV9 to TRBJ1-1; maybe TRBD1 (5 bases). The germline V and J ends were trimmed by 2 bases and 3 bases, with 14 bases remaining between them. The germline CDR1 and CDR2 sequences are SGDLS and YYNGEE. The CDR3 totals 15 residues. CDR3 nucleotide sequence: TGTGCCAGCAGCGTCCAGGGAGGGTTGGACACTGAAGCTTTCTTT. It codes for CASSVQGGLDTEAFF. The variable domain in full, with the rest retrieved from reference TRBV9 and TRBJ1-1, is DSGVTQTPKHLITATGQRVTLRCSPRSGDLSVYWYQQSLDQGLQFLIQYYNGEERAKGNILERFSAQQFPDLHSELNLSSLELGDSALYFCASSVQGGLDTEAFFGQGTRLTVV.